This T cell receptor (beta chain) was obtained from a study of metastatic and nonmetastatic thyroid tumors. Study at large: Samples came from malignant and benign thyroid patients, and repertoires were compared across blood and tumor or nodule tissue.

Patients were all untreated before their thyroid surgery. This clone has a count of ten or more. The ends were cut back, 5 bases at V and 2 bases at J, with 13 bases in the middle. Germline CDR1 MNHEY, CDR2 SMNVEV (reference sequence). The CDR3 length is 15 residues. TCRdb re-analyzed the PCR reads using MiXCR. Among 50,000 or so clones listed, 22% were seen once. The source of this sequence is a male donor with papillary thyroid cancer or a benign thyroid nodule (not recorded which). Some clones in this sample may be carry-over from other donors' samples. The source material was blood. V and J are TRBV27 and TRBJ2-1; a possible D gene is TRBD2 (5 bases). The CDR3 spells CASSGLLATYNEQFF. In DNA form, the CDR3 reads TGTGCCAGCAGTGGACTTCTAGCAACCTACAATGAGCAGTTCTTC.